These 4 T cell receptor beta chains were sequenced from one sample in a study of tumor and adjacent non-tumor tissue in lung cancer. Three rounds of nested PCR, following a modified ARM-PCR protocol, produced the TCRbeta library. TCRdb used MiXCR to reprocess the multiplex PCR reads, holding one entry per CDR3 protein. The data contain 81,000 or so distinct CDR3 sequences, around 75% of them singletons. RNA was extracted from bulk tissue without any cell sorting. Material: lung tumor tissue. Receptor source: a woman aged 45-65 years with non-small cell lung cancer.

This clonotype was counted a single time. CDR3 nucleotides: TGTGCCAGCAGCACAAAAAAAGCGGAGACCGGGGAGCTGTTTTTT. It translates to CASSTKKAETGELFF. The V and J genes are TRBV7-2 and TRBJ2-2, with a weak D call TRBD2 (5 bases). V lost 5 bases to trimming and J lost 5 bases, with 15 bases between them. In germline, CDR1 is SGHTA, CDR2 FQGNSA. The CDR3 loop spans 15 amino acids.

To note about this clonotype: At one boundary the junction diverges from the germline segment, which might be a read error. J is TRBJ2-5 and V is TRBV4-2; D may match TRBD1 or TRBD2 (6 bases each). There are 16 residues in the CDR3. CDR1 and CDR2 (germline): LGHNA, YNFKEQ. The DNA for the CDR3 is TGTGCAAGCAGCCAGTCCCACGGGGGCCACCAAGAGACCCAGTACTTC. Its translation: CASSQSHGGHQETQYF.

On this clonotype itself: An end of the junction does not agree with germline; a read error may underlie this. The chain has TRBV20-1 and TRBJ1-5; D remains unclear. The CDR3 is 13 amino acids. CDR1 and CDR2 from the germline V gene are DFQATT and SNEGSKA (reference sequence). CDR3 loop: CNARRHGLGPQHF. The CDR3 DNA reads as TGCAATGCTAGACGACATGGCCTTGGGCCCCAGCATTTT.

The table lists this clonotype with a few counts. A much larger clone sits a single nucleotide away, making a read error possible. The V call is TRBV7-8, the J call TRBJ2-7; D may correspond to TRBD1 or TRBD2 (6 bases each). Germline V gene sequence: CDR1 SGHVS, CDR2 FQNEAQ. With 5 bases removed from V and 2 bases from J, the gap between germline ends came to 19 bases. CDR3 size: 16 residues. CDR3 in DNA: TGTGCCAGCAGCCAGATCGAGGGGGAGGCACCCTACGAGCAGTACTTC. This sequence encodes CASSQIEGEAPYEQYF. Looking up the rest from reference TRBV7-8 and TRBJ2-7 gives the full variable domain: GAGVSQSPRYKVAKRGQDVALRCDPISGHVSLFWYQQALGQGPEFLTYFQNEAQLDKSGLPSDRFFAERPEGSVSTLKIQRTQQEDSAVYLCASSQIEGEAPYEQYFGPGTRLTVT.